This TCR beta chain emerged from a study of identical twins. MiXCR was run by TCRdb on the 5' RACE reads, yielding one entry per CDR3 protein. This repertoire shows 300,000 or so distinct CDR3 sequences, 7.5% to 9.5% found once; its top ten account for 6% to 8.5%. Trimming removed 8 bases from V and 6 bases from J; junction bases left unmatched: 7. The CDR3 is made up of 14 amino acids. Germline CDR1 is SEHNR and CDR2 is FQNEAQ (reference sequence). Regarding this clonotype: Its antigen remains unknown.

Regarding the study as a whole: Twin sharing of out-of-frame TCR alpha was underestimated by models in monozygotic pairs. Out-of-frame alpha sequences shared by twins were enriched for low generation probability. Conclusions leaned on cross-sectional statistical analysis and did not track the same donors over time.

A further study also used this sample, focusing on yellow fever vaccine responses in identical twins.

The source material was CD8+ T cells sorted from blood. V and J are TRBV7-9 and TRBJ2-2, with 9 positions matching TRBD2. The receptor was derived from a woman between 18 and 30 years old in good health. The CDR3 region is CASGYRTSAGELFF. Written as DNA, the CDR3 is TGTGCCAGCGGATACAGGACTAGCGCCGGGGAGCTGTTTTTT.